This is a list of T cell receptor beta chains from one sample in a study of lymphopenia after photon versus proton radiotherapy. The table came from immunoSEQ multiplex PCR; TCRdb's copy has only in-frame clones and leaves some out. The sample has 35,000 to 50,000 clones, 92% seen once. The specimen comprised peripheral blood, sampled from a patient treated with photon-based radiotherapy. The receptors here all came from a man between 60 and 70 years old with cholangiocarcinoma. Each CDR3 is given with its conserved first and last residue. Fields, in order: CDR3 protein, CDR3 DNA, V gene, D gene, clone size, J gene, CDR3 length. A D gene is named only where the DNA matches it firmly. Size values are once, few and many counts, or a class for expanded clones, and some rows have none.

CDR3 protein: CASSLQGELSEAFF; CDR3 DNA: TGTGCCAGCAGCTTACAGGGGGAGTTATCTGAAGCTTTCTTT; V gene: TRBV7-2; D gene: TRBD1; clone size: NA; J gene: TRBJ1-1; CDR3 length: 14
CDR3 protein: CASSVVVGGGTDTQYF; CDR3 DNA: TGTGCCAGCAGCGTAGTAGTGGGGGGGGGCACAGATACGCAGTATTTT; V gene: TRBV9; D gene: TRBD2; clone size: NA; J gene: TRBJ2-3; CDR3 length: 16
CDR3 protein: CASSVTGTSEEKLFF; CDR3 DNA: TGTGCCAGCAGCGTCACCGGGACATCGGAGGAAAAACTGTTTTTT; V gene: TRBV4-2; D gene: NA; clone size: NA; J gene: TRBJ1-4; CDR3 length: 15
CDR3 protein: CASSLDFRWQAGETQYF; CDR3 DNA: TGTGCCAGCAGCTTAGACTTTAGGTGGCAAGCAGGAGAGACCCAGTACTTC; V gene: TRBV7-9; D gene: NA; clone size: NA; J gene: TRBJ2-5; CDR3 length: 17
CDR3 protein: CASSLPGVYEQYF; CDR3 DNA: TGTGCCAGCAGTTTACCGGGAGTCTACGAGCAGTACTTC; V gene: TRBV27; D gene: NA; clone size: once; J gene: TRBJ2-7; CDR3 length: 13
CDR3 protein: CASSYRTGVNSPLHF; CDR3 DNA: TGTGCCAGCAGCTACCGGACAGGGGTAAATTCACCCCTCCACTTT; V gene: TRBV5-4; D gene: TRBD1; clone size: NA; J gene: TRBJ1-6; CDR3 length: 15
CDR3 protein: CASSLPPSGPTYEQYF; CDR3 DNA: TGTGCCAGCAGTTTACCCCCTAGCGGACCAACCTACGAGCAGTACTTC; V gene: TRBV28; D gene: TRBD2; clone size: once; J gene: TRBJ2-7; CDR3 length: 16
CDR3 protein: CASSLVYYEQYF; CDR3 DNA: TGTGCCAGCAGCTTAGTTTACTACGAGCAGTACTTC; V gene: TRBV11-2; D gene: NA; clone size: NA; J gene: TRBJ2-7; CDR3 length: 12
CDR3 protein: CASGYGYTF; CDR3 DNA: TGTGCCAGCGGGTATGGCTACACCTTC; V gene: TRBV28; D gene: NA; clone size: NA; J gene: TRBJ1-2; CDR3 length: 9
CDR3 protein: CASASLDQGRLFEQYF; CDR3 DNA: TGTGCTAGTGCCTCTTTGGACCAGGGGAGATTGTTCGAGCAGTACTTC; V gene: TRBV12-5; D gene: NA; clone size: NA; J gene: TRBJ2-7; CDR3 length: 16
CDR3 protein: CASSSDGTSGDTDTQYF; CDR3 DNA: TGTGCCAGCAGCTCAGATGGGACTAGCGGGGACACAGATACGCAGTATTTT; V gene: TRBV9; D gene: TRBD2; clone size: NA; J gene: TRBJ2-3; CDR3 length: 17
CDR3 protein: CASSLRGVPLYGYTF; CDR3 DNA: TGTGCCAGCTCACTACGTGGTGTTCCCCTCTATGGCTACACCTTC; V gene: TRBV18; D gene: NA; clone size: NA; J gene: TRBJ1-2; CDR3 length: 15
CDR3 protein: CASRGQGLTGELFF; CDR3 DNA: TGTGCCAGCAGGGGACAGGGCCTCACCGGGGAGCTGTTTTTT; V gene: TRBV2; D gene: TRBD1; clone size: NA; J gene: TRBJ2-2; CDR3 length: 14
CDR3 protein: CATSRDGAGGSDTQYF; CDR3 DNA: TGTGCCACCAGCAGAGATGGGGCGGGAGGGTCAGATACGCAGTATTTT; V gene: TRBV15; D gene: TRBD2; clone size: NA; J gene: TRBJ2-3; CDR3 length: 16
CDR3 protein: CASSIPADRNGYTF; CDR3 DNA: TGTGCCAGTAGTATCCCAGCGGATCGTAATGGCTACACCTTC; V gene: TRBV19; D gene: NA; clone size: few; J gene: TRBJ1-2; CDR3 length: 14
CDR3 protein: CASSLPGTQETQYF; CDR3 DNA: TGTGCCAGCAGCCTGCCCGGGACACAAGAGACCCAGTACTTC; V gene: TRBV7-9; D gene: NA; clone size: NA; J gene: TRBJ2-5; CDR3 length: 14
CDR3 protein: CATSRGPMASTDTQYF; CDR3 DNA: TGTGCCACCAGCAGAGGGCCTATGGCTAGCACAGATACGCAGTATTTT; V gene: TRBV15; D gene: NA; clone size: NA; J gene: TRBJ2-3; CDR3 length: 16
CDR3 protein: CASSPGFPNNNEQFF; CDR3 DNA: TGTGCCAGCAGCCCAGGATTTCCTAACAACAATGAGCAGTTCTTC; V gene: TRBV11-2; D gene: NA; clone size: NA; J gene: TRBJ2-1; CDR3 length: 15
CDR3 protein: CASSPYAETGNTIYF; CDR3 DNA: TGTGCCAGCTCCCCTTACGCGGAAACTGGAAACACCATATATTTT; V gene: TRBV6-5; D gene: NA; clone size: NA; J gene: TRBJ1-3; CDR3 length: 15
CDR3 protein: CASGTSGSETQYF; CDR3 DNA: TGTGCCAGTGGGACTTCGGGATCGGAGACCCAGTACTTC; V gene: TRBV27; D gene: NA; clone size: NA; J gene: TRBJ2-5; CDR3 length: 13
CDR3 protein: CASSQDISYGYTF; CDR3 DNA: TGTGCCAGCAGCCAAGACATAAGCTATGGCTACACCTTC; V gene: TRBV4-2; D gene: NA; clone size: medium-sized; J gene: TRBJ1-2; CDR3 length: 13
CDR3 protein: CASRLVESGDRHSYEQYF; CDR3 DNA: TGTGCAAGTCGCTTAGTAGAGTCGGGGGACAGGCACTCCTACGAGCAGTACTTC; V gene: TRBV12-2; D gene: NA; clone size: once; J gene: TRBJ2-7; CDR3 length: 18
CDR3 protein: CASSLGSGGDGETQYF; CDR3 DNA: TGCGCCAGCAGCTTAGGGAGCGGGGGTGACGGAGAGACCCAGTACTTC; V gene: TRBV5-1; D gene: TRBD2; clone size: NA; J gene: TRBJ2-5; CDR3 length: 16
CDR3 protein: CASSPPGGAGANVLTF; CDR3 DNA: TGTGCCAGCTCACCACCGGGAGGGGCTGGGGCCAACGTCCTGACTTTC; V gene: TRBV18; D gene: TRBD2; clone size: NA; J gene: TRBJ2-6; CDR3 length: 16
CDR3 protein: CASSLGPPGNTIYF; CDR3 DNA: TGTGCCAGCAGCTTAGGACCTCCTGGAAACACCATATATTTT; V gene: TRBV7-9; D gene: NA; clone size: NA; J gene: TRBJ1-3; CDR3 length: 14
CDR3 protein: CASSLQGTGEQFF; CDR3 DNA: TGCGCCAGCAGCTTACAGGGTACGGGTGAGCAGTTCTTC; V gene: TRBV5-1; D gene: NA; clone size: NA; J gene: TRBJ2-1; CDR3 length: 13
CDR3 protein: CASSLEGGGTGEEKLFF; CDR3 DNA: TGTGCCAGCAGCTTAGAGGGAGGGGGGACAGGGGAGGAAAAACTGTTTTTT; V gene: TRBV7-2; D gene: TRBD1; clone size: NA; J gene: TRBJ1-4; CDR3 length: 17
CDR3 protein: CASSFPTSGRVSSYNEQFF; CDR3 DNA: TGTGCCAGCAGTTTTCCGACTAGCGGGAGGGTTAGCTCCTACAATGAGCAGTTCTTC; V gene: TRBV28; D gene: TRBD2; clone size: NA; J gene: TRBJ2-1; CDR3 length: 19
CDR3 protein: CASSMGQENEKLFF; CDR3 DNA: TGTGCCAGCAGCATGGGACAAGAAAATGAAAAACTGTTTTTT; V gene: TRBV7-6; D gene: NA; clone size: NA; J gene: TRBJ1-4; CDR3 length: 14
CDR3 protein: CASSFSLGNTIYF; CDR3 DNA: TGTGCCAGCAGCTTCTCCCTTGGAAACACCATATATTTT; V gene: TRBV7-7; D gene: NA; clone size: few; J gene: TRBJ1-3; CDR3 length: 13
CDR3 protein: CASSPGPDSNQPQHF; CDR3 DNA: TGTGCCAGCTCCCCGGGTCCCGATAGCAATCAGCCCCAGCATTTT; V gene: TRBV18; D gene: NA; clone size: NA; J gene: TRBJ1-5; CDR3 length: 15
CDR3 protein: CASSYSGGTYEQYF; CDR3 DNA: TGTGCCAGCAGTTACTCTGGCGGTACCTACGAGCAGTACTTC; V gene: TRBV6-6; D gene: NA; clone size: once; J gene: TRBJ2-7; CDR3 length: 14
CDR3 protein: CASTATGRGQPQHF; CDR3 DNA: TGTGCCAGCACCGCAACAGGGAGAGGTCAGCCCCAGCATTTT; V gene: TRBV6-1; D gene: NA; clone size: few; J gene: TRBJ1-5; CDR3 length: 14
CDR3 protein: CASTIQGFQPQHF; CDR3 DNA: TGTGCCAGCACTATACAGGGTTTTCAGCCCCAGCATTTT; V gene: TRBV28; D gene: NA; clone size: NA; J gene: TRBJ1-5; CDR3 length: 13
CDR3 protein: CASSKRGGREDTQYF; CDR3 DNA: TGTGCCAGCAGCAAGCGGGGGGGCCGGGAAGATACGCAGTATTTT; V gene: TRBV9; D gene: TRBD2; clone size: NA; J gene: TRBJ2-3; CDR3 length: 15
CDR3 protein: CASSLIAGPRETQYF; CDR3 DNA: TGTGCCAGCAGCTTAATTGCGGGACCCCGCGAGACCCAGTACTTC; V gene: TRBV13; D gene: NA; clone size: NA; J gene: TRBJ2-5; CDR3 length: 15
CDR3 protein: CSVGQGAGNTIYF; CDR3 DNA: TGCAGCGTTGGACAGGGGGCTGGAAACACCATATATTTT; V gene: TRBV29-1; D gene: TRBD1; clone size: NA; J gene: TRBJ1-3; CDR3 length: 13
CDR3 protein: CASSSPGLAVADTQYF; CDR3 DNA: TGTGCCAGCAGTTCTCCAGGGTTGGCTGTCGCAGATACGCAGTATTTT; V gene: TRBV28; D gene: NA; clone size: NA; J gene: TRBJ2-3; CDR3 length: 16
CDR3 protein: CASSLAGKDGYTF; CDR3 DNA: TGCGCCAGCAGCTTGGCTGGGAAGGATGGCTACACCTTC; V gene: TRBV5-1; D gene: NA; clone size: NA; J gene: TRBJ1-2; CDR3 length: 13
CDR3 protein: CASSLGLAGTGELFF; CDR3 DNA: TGTGCCAGCAGCTTAGGACTAGCGGGCACCGGGGAGCTGTTTTTT; V gene: TRBV7-3; D gene: TRBD2; clone size: NA; J gene: TRBJ2-2; CDR3 length: 15